This T cell receptor (beta chain) is from a study of OX40 agonist ivuxolimab in advanced cancers. Broadly, across the study: Ivuxolimab was a fully human IgG2 agonistic monoclonal antibody targeting the costimulatory receptor OX40 (CD134). Patients were allowed to have had prior anti-PD-1, anti-PD-L1 or anti-CTLA-4 therapy, and more than 30% of the dose-escalation patients had previously received checkpoint inhibitors. Intravenous ivuxolimab was administered to patients every 2 weeks at six dose levels: 0.01, 0.1, 0.3, 1.5, 3 and 10 mg/kg. In the dose-escalation cohort, 82.7% of patients were male, and the mean age was roughly 60 years, with a range of roughly 20 to 85. Peripheral TCRbeta sequencing aimed to test whether ivuxolimab altered TCR sequence diversity and caused clonal T-cell expansion. The monotherapy dose-escalation portion (N of about 50 patients) of the phase I ivuxolimab trial is reported in the paper. Partial responses occurred in three dose-escalation patients, of whom one had hepatocellular carcinoma and two had cutaneous melanoma. Of the roughly 50 dose-escalation patients, hepatocellular carcinoma was present in about 20, melanoma in roughly 15, renal cell carcinoma in 9 and head and neck cancer in 9.

On the study overall, not on this receptor specifically: Low levels of normalized T-cell clonal expansion were also seen in some nonresponding patients. In partial responders in the 0.1-3.0 mg/kg groups, normalized peripheral clonal expansion was found to be among the lowest, especially among CD8+ T cells. The antigen specificity of the clonally expanded peripheral T cells was not determined. At doses from 0.1 to 3.0 mg/kg, clonal expansion was seen in both CD4+ and CD8+ blood T cells between baseline and week 6. After ivuxolimab, CD8+ T cells had more expanded clones than CD4+ T cells on average.

Via the germline V gene, CDR1 is SGHVS and CDR2 FNYEAQ. Trimmed from V: 1 base; trimmed from J: 1 base; junction bases lacking a gene match: 11. The CDR3 spans 19 residues, from the cysteine through the phenylalanine. The retained sequence is limited to the CDR3, 57 bases, with the frame set at the first base. Genomic DNA was extracted from sorted cells for sequencing of the TCRbeta CDR3 region. The immunoSEQ Assay was used to sequence the TCRbeta CDR3 regions. The table was pulled from immuneACCESS by TCRdb, which kept in-frame rearrangements only. Such tables lose some clones; where checked, under half of the loss comes from unresolved V genes, and the rest has no known cause. This sample is represented by over 55,000 clones; over 80% of them were singletons. The top ten clones comprise 3% to 4.5% of the sample. To note about this clone: The specificity of this receptor is unknown. No much larger clone is present one base from it, and per-base qualities are unavailable.

The trial excluded patients who had a history of autoimmune disease or who were on systemic immunosuppression. Peripheral blood for TCR sequencing was collected from all dose cohorts at baseline, on cycle 4 day 1, and on cycle 7 day 1. Samples were obtained from an open-label, multicenter, first-in-human phase I dose-escalation trial of ivuxolimab. Adults with locally advanced or metastatic melanoma, renal cell carcinoma, hepatocellular carcinoma or head and neck squamous cell carcinoma were enrolled in the trial. CD4+ and CD8+ T cells were sorted separately from peripheral blood before TCR sequencing.

The specimen was CD4+ or CD8+ T cells sorted from blood, collected in a trial of the OX40 agonist ivuxolimab. This clonotype was sampled from an adult with an advanced solid tumor such as melanoma, head and neck, liver or kidney cancer. Recombination linked TRBV7-6 to TRBJ2-4; 9 of the junction bases match TRBD2. In nucleotides, the sequence is TGTGCCAGCAGCTTAGGGCCTAGCGGGGAACTCGGGGCCAAAAACATTCAGTACTTC. Its protein product is CASSLGPSGELGAKNIQYF.